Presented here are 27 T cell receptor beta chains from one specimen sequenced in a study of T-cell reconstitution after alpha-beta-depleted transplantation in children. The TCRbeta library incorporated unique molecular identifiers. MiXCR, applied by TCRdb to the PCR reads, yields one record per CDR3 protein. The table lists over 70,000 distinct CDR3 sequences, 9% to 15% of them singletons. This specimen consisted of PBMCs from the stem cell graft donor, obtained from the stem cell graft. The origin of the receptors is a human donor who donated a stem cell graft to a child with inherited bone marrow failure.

CDR3 DNA sequence: TGCGCCAGCACCCTTCGGGGCGGATATAGCAATCAGCCCCAGCATTTT. Translation gives CASTLRGGYSNQPQHF. V is TRBV23-1 and J is TRBJ1-5; possibly TRBD1 for D (5 bases). TRBV23-1 is designated an ORF whose function remains uncertain. Trimming took 7 bases from V and 0 from J, leaving 16 bases between them. This CDR3 has 16 residues.

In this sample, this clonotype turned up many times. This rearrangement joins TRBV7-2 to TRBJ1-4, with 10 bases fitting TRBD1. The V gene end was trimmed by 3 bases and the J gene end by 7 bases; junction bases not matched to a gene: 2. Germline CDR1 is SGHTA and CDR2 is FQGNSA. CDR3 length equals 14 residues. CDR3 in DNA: TGTGCCAGCAGCTTCGACAGGGGGCTTGAAAAACTGTTTTTT. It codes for CASSFDRGLEKLFF.

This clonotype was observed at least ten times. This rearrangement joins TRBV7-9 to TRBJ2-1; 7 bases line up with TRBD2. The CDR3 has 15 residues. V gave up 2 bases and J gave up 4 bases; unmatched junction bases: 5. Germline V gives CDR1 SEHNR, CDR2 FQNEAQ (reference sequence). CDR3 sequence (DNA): TGTGCCAGCAGCTTATTCGGGGGACTATACAATGAGCAGTTCTTC. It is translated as CASSLFGGLYNEQFF.

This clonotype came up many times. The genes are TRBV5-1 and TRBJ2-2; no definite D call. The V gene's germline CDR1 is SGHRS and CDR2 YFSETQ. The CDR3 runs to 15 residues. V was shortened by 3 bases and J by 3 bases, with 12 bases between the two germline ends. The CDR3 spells CASSWAGDDTGELFF. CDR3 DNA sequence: TGCGCCAGCAGCTGGGCTGGCGACGACACCGGGGAGCTGTTTTTT.

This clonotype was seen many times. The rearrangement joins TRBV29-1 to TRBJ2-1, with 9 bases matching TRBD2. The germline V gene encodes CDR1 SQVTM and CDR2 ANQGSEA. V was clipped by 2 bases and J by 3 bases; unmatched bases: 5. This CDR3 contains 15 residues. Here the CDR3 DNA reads TGCAGCGTTGAAAGATTTAGCGGGAGCTACAATGAGCAGTTCTTC. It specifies CSVERFSGSYNEQFF.

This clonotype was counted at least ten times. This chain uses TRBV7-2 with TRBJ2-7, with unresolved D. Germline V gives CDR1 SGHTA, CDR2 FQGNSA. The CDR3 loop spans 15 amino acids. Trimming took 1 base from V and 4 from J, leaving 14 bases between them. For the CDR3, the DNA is TGTGCCAGCAGCTTAGGGGCCCGTGTCATTTACGAGCAGTACTTC. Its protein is CASSLGARVIYEQYF.

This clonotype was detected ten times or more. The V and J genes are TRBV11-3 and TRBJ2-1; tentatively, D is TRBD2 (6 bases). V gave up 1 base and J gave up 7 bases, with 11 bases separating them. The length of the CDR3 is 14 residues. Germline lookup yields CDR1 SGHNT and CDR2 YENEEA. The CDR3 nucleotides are TGTGCCAGCAGCTTAGCAGGGCGGGATAATGAGCAGTTCTTC. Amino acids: CASSLAGRDNEQFF.

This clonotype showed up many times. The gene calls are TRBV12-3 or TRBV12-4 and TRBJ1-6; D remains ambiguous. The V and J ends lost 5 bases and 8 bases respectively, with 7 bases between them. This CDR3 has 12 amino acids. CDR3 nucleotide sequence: TGTGCCAGCAGTAACAGTGATTCACCCCTCCACTTT. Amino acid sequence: CASSNSDSPLHF.

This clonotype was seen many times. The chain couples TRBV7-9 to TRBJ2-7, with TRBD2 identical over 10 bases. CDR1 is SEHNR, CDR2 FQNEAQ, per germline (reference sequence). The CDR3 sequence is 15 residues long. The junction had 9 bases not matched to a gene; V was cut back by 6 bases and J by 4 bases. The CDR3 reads CASSSATSGFYEQYF. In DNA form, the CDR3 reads TGTGCCAGCAGTTCGGCGACTAGCGGGTTTTACGAGCAGTACTTC.

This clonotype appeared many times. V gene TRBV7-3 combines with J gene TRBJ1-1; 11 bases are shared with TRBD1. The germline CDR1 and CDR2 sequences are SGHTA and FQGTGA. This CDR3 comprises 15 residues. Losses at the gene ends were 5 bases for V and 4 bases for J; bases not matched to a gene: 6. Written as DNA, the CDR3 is TGTGCCAGCAGCCCTCGGACAGGGGGCGTCACTGAAGCTTTCTTT. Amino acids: CASSPRTGGVTEAFF.

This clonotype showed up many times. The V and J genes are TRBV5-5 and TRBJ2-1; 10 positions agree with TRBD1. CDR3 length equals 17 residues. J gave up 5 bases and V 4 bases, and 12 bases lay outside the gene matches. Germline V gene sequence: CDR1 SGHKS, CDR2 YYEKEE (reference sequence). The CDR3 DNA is TGTGCCAGCAGCCCCTCCATTGACAGGGGGCGGCACAATGAGCAGTTCTTC. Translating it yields CASSPSIDRGRHNEQFF. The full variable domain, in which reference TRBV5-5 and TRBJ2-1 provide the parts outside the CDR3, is DAGVTQSPTHLIKTRGQQVTLRCSPISGHKSVSWYQQVLGQGPQFIFQYYEKEERGRGNFPDRFSARQFPNYSSELNVNALLLGDSALYLCASSPSIDRGRHNEQFFGPGTRLTVL.

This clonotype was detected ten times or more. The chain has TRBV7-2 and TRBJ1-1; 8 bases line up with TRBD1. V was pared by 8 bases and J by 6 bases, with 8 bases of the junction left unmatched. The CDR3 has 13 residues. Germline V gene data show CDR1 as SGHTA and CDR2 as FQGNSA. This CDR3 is CASSGQGHSEAFF. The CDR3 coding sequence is TGTGCCAGCTCCGGACAGGGACATTCTGAAGCTTTCTTT.

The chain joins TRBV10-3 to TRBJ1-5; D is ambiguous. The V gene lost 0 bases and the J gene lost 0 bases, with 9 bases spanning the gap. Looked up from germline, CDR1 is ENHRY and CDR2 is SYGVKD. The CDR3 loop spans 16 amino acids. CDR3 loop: CAISESGGSSNQPQHF. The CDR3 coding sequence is TGTGCCATCAGTGAGTCAGGTGGGAGTAGCAATCAGCCCCAGCATTTT.

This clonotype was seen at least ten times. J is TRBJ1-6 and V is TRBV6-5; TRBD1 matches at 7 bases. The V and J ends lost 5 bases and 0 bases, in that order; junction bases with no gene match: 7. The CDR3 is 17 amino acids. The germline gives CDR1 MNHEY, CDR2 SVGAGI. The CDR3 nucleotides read TGTGCCAGCAGTCCGACAGGGAAGAGCTCCTATAATTCACCCCTCCACTTT. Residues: CASSPTGKSSYNSPLHF.

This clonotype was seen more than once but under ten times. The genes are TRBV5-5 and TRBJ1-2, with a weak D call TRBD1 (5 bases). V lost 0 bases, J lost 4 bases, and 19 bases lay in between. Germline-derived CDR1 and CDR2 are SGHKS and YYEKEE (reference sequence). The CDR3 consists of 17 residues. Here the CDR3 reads CASSLEPRQGFTYGYTF. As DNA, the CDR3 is TGTGCCAGCAGCTTGGAGCCCAGGCAGGGCTTTACCTATGGCTACACCTTC.

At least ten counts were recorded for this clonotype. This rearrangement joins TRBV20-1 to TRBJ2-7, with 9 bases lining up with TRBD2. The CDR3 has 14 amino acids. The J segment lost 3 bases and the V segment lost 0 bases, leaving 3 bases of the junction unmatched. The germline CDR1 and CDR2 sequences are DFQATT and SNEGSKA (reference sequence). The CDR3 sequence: CSARDGLASYEQYF. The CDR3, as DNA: TGCAGTGCTAGAGACGGACTAGCGAGCTACGAGCAGTACTTC.

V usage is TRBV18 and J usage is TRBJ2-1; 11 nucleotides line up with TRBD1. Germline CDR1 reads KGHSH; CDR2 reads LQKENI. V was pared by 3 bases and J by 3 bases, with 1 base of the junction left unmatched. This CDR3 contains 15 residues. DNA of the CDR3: TGTGCCAGCTCACCGGGGACAGGGGGCTACAATGAGCAGTTCTTC. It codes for CASSPGTGGYNEQFF.

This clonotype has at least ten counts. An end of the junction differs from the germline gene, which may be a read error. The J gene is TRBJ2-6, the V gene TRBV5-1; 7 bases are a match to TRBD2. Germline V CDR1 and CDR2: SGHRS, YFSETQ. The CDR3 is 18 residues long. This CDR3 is CASTLSRGSDSGANVLTF. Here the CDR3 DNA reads TGCGCCAGCACCTTGAGTCGCGGGAGCGACTCTGGGGCCAACGTCCTGACTTTC.

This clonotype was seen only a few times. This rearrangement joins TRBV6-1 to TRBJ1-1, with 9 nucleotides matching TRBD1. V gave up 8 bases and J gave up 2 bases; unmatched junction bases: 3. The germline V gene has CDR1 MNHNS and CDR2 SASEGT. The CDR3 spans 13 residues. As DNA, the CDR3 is TGTGCCAGCGGACAGGGGAAAAACACTGAAGCTTTCTTT. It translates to CASGQGKNTEAFF.

In nucleotides, the CDR3 is TGCGCCAGCAGCCAAGAAGGTCAGTTCTACAATGAGCAGTTCTTC. This translates into CASSQEGQFYNEQFF. The V call is TRBV4-3, the J call TRBJ2-1; no reliable D call. This CDR3 has 15 residues. Germline CDR1 reads LGHNA; CDR2 reads YSLEER. Trimming left V 0 bases short and J 3 bases short, with 9 bases between.

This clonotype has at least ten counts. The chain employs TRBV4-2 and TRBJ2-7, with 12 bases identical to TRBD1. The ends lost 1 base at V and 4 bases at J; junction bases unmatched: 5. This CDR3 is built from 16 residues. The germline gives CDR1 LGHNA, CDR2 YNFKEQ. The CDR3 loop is CASSQAGTGGAYEQYF. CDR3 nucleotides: TGTGCCAGCAGCCAAGCCGGGACAGGGGGCGCGTACGAGCAGTACTTC.

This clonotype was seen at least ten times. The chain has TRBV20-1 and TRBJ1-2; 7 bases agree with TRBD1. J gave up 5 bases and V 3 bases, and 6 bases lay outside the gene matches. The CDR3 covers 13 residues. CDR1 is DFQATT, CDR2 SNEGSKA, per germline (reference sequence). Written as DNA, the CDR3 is TGCAGTGCTAGCCCGCAGGGGGAGTATGGCTACACCTTC. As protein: CSASPQGEYGYTF.

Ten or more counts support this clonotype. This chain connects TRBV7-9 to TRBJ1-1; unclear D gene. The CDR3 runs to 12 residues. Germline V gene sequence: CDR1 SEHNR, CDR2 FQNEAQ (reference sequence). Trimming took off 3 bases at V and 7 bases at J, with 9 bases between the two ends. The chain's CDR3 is CASSFVGYEAFF. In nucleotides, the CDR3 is TGTGCCAGCAGCTTCGTGGGCTATGAAGCTTTCTTT.

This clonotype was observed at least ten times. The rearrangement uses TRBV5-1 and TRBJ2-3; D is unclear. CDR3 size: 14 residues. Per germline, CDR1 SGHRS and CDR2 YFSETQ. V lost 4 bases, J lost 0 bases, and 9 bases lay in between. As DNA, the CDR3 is TGCGCCAGCAGCGAAATAACTAGCACAGATACGCAGTATTTT. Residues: CASSEITSTDTQYF.

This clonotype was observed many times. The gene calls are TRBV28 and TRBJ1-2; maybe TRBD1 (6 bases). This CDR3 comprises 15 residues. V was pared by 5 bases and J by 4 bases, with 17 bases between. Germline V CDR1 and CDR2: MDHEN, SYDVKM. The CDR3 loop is CASSLTGRGIYGYTF. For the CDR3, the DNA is TGTGCCAGCAGTCTTACAGGGAGGGGGATCTATGGCTACACCTTC.

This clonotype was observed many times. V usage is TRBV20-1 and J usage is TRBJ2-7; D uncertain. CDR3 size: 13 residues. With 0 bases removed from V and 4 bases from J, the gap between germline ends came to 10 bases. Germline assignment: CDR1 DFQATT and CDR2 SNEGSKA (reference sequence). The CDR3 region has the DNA TGCAGTGCTAGAGAAGGATTCGTATACGAGCAGTACTTC. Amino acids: CSAREGFVYEQYF.

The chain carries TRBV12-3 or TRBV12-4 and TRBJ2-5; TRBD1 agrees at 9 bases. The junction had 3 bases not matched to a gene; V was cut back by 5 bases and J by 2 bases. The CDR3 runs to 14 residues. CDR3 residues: CASSDRGRQETQYF. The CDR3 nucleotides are TGTGCCAGCAGTGACAGGGGGAGACAAGAGACCCAGTACTTC.